The source of this TCR beta chain is a study of Graves' ophthalmopathy and Graves' hyperthyroidism. This clonotype has at least ten counts. What it recognizes is unknown. The diagnostic workup employed clinical symptoms, serum thyroxine, TRAb, thyroid ultrasound and orbital computed tomography. RNA served as the template for amplifying TCR beta CDR3 regions. The first round was an RT-PCR with HTBI primers, and the second round was a multiplex PCR. MiXCR, run by TCRdb on the multiplex PCR reads, gives a single entry per CDR3 protein. The data hold 40,000 to 45,000 distinct CDR3 sequences, with 52% observed a single time. This CDR3 comprises 14 residues. The ends were cut back, 6 bases at V and 5 bases at J, with 14 bases in the middle. From germline, CDR1 is SGHKS and CDR2 YYEKEE (reference sequence). General study findings and limits: Using a 13-signature model, the authors split ophthalmopathy from stable hyperthyroidism, with about 88% sensitivity and roughly 80% specificity.

This receptor was taken from an adult man with Graves' ophthalmopathy. The sequencing input was peripheral blood. The V gene is TRBV5-5, the J gene TRBJ1-4, with D tentatively TRBD1 (6 bases). Here the CDR3 reads CASNLQGQNEKLFF. DNA for the CDR3: TGTGCCAGCAATTTACAGGGTCAAAATGAAAAACTGTTTTTT.